This TCR beta chain stems from a study of beta chain features in type 1 diabetes. Per germline, CDR1 MNHEY and CDR2 SMNVEV (reference sequence). There are 15 residues in the CDR3. The V end was cut by 5 bases, the J end by 0 bases, with 14 bases between. The single heparinised draw taken from each donor contained about 100 mL of blood on average. Using CD45RO/CCR7/CD25/CD127/CD95/CD27, CD4+ naive, central memory, regulatory and stem cell-like memory cells were sorted. The sequenced template was cDNA made from the entire isolated RNA. The repertoire was sequenced with immunoSEQ multiplex PCR; TCRdb's copy has only in-frame clones and lacks some. This table holds a few hundred thousand clones, roughly 31% found once. The table lists this clone with a few counts.

Sequenced sample: naive CD4+ T cells from blood. The rearrangement uses TRBV27 and TRBJ2-7; no clear D gene. This TCR derives from a man aged 18 to 30 in good health. CDR3 in DNA: TGTGCCAGCAGTCCGCGTTGGCGGAGCTCCTACGAGCAGTACTTC. Residues: CASSPRWRSSYEQYF.